This T cell receptor beta chain derives from a study of shared T cell receptors in the human thymus (dated by TCRdb to the early 2020s). About the study as a whole: The study examined how the human thymus generates shared, self-reactive T-cell receptor alpha chains.

Library preparation was by the immunoSEQ multiplex PCR assay. TCRdb retrieved this table from immuneACCESS and kept in-frame rearrangements only. Not all clones are present; in checked studies, unresolved V genes account for under half, and no reason is known for the remainder. For this sample the table gives hundreds of thousands of clones, of which around 87% were detected only once. The ten biggest clones cover 0.0094% of the sample. This clone appeared a few times. What this receptor recognizes is not known. One base away there is no much larger clone; base qualities are not given. CDR1 and CDR2 are drawn from the germline V gene (reference sequence): SEHNR, FQNEAQ. From the cysteine up to the phenylalanine, the CDR3 has a length of 11 residues. Of the read, only the CDR3 DNA is kept; its 33 bases are in frame from base 1. V lost 5 bases and J lost 7 bases; the stretch between them is 6 bases long.

This sample was shared with a second study, whose subject was human thymus T cells. The second study's authors report: The donors were immunologically healthy infants in Finland who had open corrective cardiac surgery for congenital heart defects. Thymus tissue was obtained as surgical resects removed during corrective cardiac surgery. Both the thymic and the peripheral blood repertoires appeared to show biased V and J gene segment usage. The related research reported highly overlapping thymic TCR repertoires among unrelated individuals. The study used roughly 8 infant thymus samples plus four related peripheral blood samples to characterize TCR alpha and beta repertoires. The infant donors were roughly 6 to 244 days old, and the cohort included six or seven males and two females. Thymocytes were freed from the tissue by mechanical means and kept at -70 degrees C as pellets of roughly 8.5-31 million cells. A QIAsymphony instrument was used to extract genomic DNA from frozen cell pellets. Using the immunoSEQ multiplex PCR assay, the TCRB and TCRAD loci were amplified from a standardized quantity of quality-controlled genomic DNA. The V(D)J region was spanned by amplicons of a length sufficient to cover the CDR3 and to identify V and J genes. Through the commercial immunoSEQ service, the amplicons were sequenced on an Illumina platform. Primer bias and sequencing errors were corrected as previously described, and TCRAD and TCRB were defined on the basis of the IMGT database. Repertoires were analysed with immunoSEQ Analyzer 3.0 and VDJTools, covering basic statistics, V/J segment usage, diversity estimates, rarefaction and pairwise overlap. Diversity was estimated with Chao1, ChaoE, Efron-Thisted, Shannon and inverse Simpson indices, and also on datasets down-sampled to the smallest sample. For repertoire overlap, CDR3 nucleotide sequence, V gene and J gene had to match strictly, and clustering was done by Jaccard-based multidimensional scaling. On average, about 800,000 unique TCRB clonotypes were obtained from thymus samples, compared with some 84,000 from blood samples.

The sequence was collected from a boy less than two years old with a congenital heart defect. Donor details come from another sample of the same person, matched by shared clones. Specimen: thymocytes. The rearrangement combines TRBV7-9 with TRBJ1-3; no D segment can be confidently identified. CDR3 region: CASSGGNTIYF. The nucleotide sequence is TGTGCCAGCAGCGGAGGTAACACCATATATTTT.